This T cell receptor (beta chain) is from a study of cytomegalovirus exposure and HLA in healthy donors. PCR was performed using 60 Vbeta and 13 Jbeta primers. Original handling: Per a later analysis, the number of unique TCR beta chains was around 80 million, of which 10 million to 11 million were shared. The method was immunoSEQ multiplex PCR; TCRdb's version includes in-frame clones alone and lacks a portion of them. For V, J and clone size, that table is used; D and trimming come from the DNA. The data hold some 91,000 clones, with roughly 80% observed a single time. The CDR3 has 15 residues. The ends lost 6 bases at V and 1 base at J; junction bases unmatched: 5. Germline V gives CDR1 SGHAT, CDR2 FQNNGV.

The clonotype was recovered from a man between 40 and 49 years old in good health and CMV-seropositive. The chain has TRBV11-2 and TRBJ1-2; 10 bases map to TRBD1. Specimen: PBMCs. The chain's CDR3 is CASRPGQGVNYGYTF. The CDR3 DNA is TGTGCCAGCAGACCCGGACAGGGGGTTAACTATGGCTACACCTTC. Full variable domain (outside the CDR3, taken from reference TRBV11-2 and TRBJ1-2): EAGVAQSPRYKIIEKRQSVAFWCNPISGHATLYWYQQILGQGPKLLIQFQNNGVVDDSQLPKDRFSAERLKGVDSTLKIQPAKLEDSAVYLCASRPGQGVNYGYTFGSGTRLTVV.